The clone carrying this TCR beta chain was counted between two and nine times. Its antigen is undetermined. Measured with immunoSEQ multiplex PCR; TCRdb has only the in-frame clones, and not every one. The table includes tens of thousands of clones, about 70% detected once. The data were taken from a study of cytotoxic CD8 clonotypes in ibrutinib-treated CLL. Study-level findings and limits: In sustained-remission versus progressing patients, sampling times differed.

V lost 0 bases, J lost 6 bases, and 21 bases lay in between. This CDR3 region has 18 residues. Germline V gene lookup returns CDR1 LGHNA and CDR2 YNFKEQ. V usage is TRBV4-2 and J usage is TRBJ2-1, with D possibly TRBD1 on 6 matching bases. This specimen consisted of PBMCs, obtained after 12 months of ibrutinib treatment. The sequence derives from a human donor with chronic lymphocytic leukemia. The CDR3 protein is CASSQDQRAVTRGNEQFF. The CDR3 DNA sequence: TGTGCCAGCAGCCAAGATCAGAGAGCGGTTACCAGGGGCAATGAGCAGTTCTTC.